The rows below give T cell receptor beta chains drawn from one sample of a study of cytomegalovirus exposure and HLA in healthy donors. Here immunoSEQ multiplex PCR was the method, and the copy in TCRdb shows in-frame clones only, minus some. The sample shows 55,000 to 65,000 clones, around 94% of them seen only once. The source material was PBMCs. These receptor sequences come from a man younger than 35 in good health and CMV-seronegative. CDR3s include the opening cysteine and the closing phenylalanine or tryptophan. The D gene is left open where the match is weak. Size tells how often a clone was seen (once, few, many) or the class of an expanded clone, and some rows leave it out.

D gene,V gene,clone size,J gene,CDR3 protein,CDR3 DNA
TRBD2,TRBV7-6,.,TRBJ2-1,CASSVTSGRSNEQFF,TGTGCCAGCAGCGTGACTAGCGGGAGATCCAATGAGCAGTTCTTC
.,TRBV9,.,TRBJ2-7,CASSASIASSYEQYF,TGTGCCAGCAGCGCCAGCATAGCTTCTTCCTACGAGCAGTACTTC
.,TRBV5-1,once,TRBJ2-5,CASSLDQTGLETQYF,TGCGCCAGCAGCTTGGACCAAACAGGGTTAGAGACCCAGTACTTC
TRBD1,TRBV7-8,.,TRBJ2-1,CASSTRTGAKSSYNEQFF,TGTGCCAGCAGCACGCGGACAGGGGCGAAAAGCTCCTACAATGAGCAGTTCTTC
TRBD2,TRBV9,.,TRBJ2-3,CASSVGLAGADTQYF,TGTGCCAGCAGCGTCGGGCTAGCGGGAGCAGATACGCAGTATTTT
TRBD2,TRBV9,.,TRBJ2-2,CASSSIAGPGGELFF,TGTGCCAGCAGCTCAATAGCGGGGCCCGGCGGGGAGCTGTTTTTT
.,TRBV5-1,.,TRBJ2-1,CASSKDSWEQFF,TGCGCCAGCAGCAAAGACTCCTGGGAGCAGTTCTTC
.,TRBV6-1,once,TRBJ2-3,CASSASMQGTDTQYF,TGTGCCAGCAGTGCTAGCATGCAGGGCACAGATACGCAGTATTTT
.,TRBV19,.,TRBJ2-1,CASRLDSINEQFF,TGTGCCAGCCGACTAGATTCAATCAATGAGCAGTTCTTC
.,TRBV29-1,.,TRBJ2-1,CSVEGPPVQNEQFF,TGCAGCGTTGAAGGCCCCCCGGTTCAAAATGAGCAGTTCTTC
TRBD1,TRBV25-1,.,TRBJ1-3,CASSVNKGQVTGNTIYF,TGTGCCAGCAGTGTCAATAAGGGACAGGTTACAGGAAACACCATATATTTT
.,TRBV7-2,once,TRBJ2-7,CASSLGLPSSYEQYF,TGTGCCAGCAGCTTAGGACTCCCTAGCTCCTACGAGCAGTACTTC
.,TRBV6-5,.,TRBJ1-1,CASKQGTEAFF,TGTGCCAGCAAACAGGGCACTGAAGCTTTCTTT
.,TRBV9,.,TRBJ2-7,CASSGTVPYEQYF,TGTGCCAGCAGCGGGACAGTACCGTACGAGCAGTACTTC
TRBD1,TRBV2,.,TRBJ2-3,CASSEVLGQIRSF,TGTGCCAGCAGTGAGGTCTTGGGACAGATACGGTCCTTT
.,TRBV29-1,.,TRBJ1-1,CSVEEGQVGVEAFF,TGCAGCGTTGAAGAGGGACAAGTTGGCGTCGAAGCTTTCTTT
.,TRBV5-5,once,TRBJ1-1,CASSFLRDTEAFF,TGTGCCAGCAGCTTTCTCAGGGATACTGAAGCTTTCTTT
TRBD1,TRBV29-1,.,TRBJ1-2,CSARDRANYGYTF,TGCAGCGCCCGGGACAGGGCTAACTATGGCTACACCTTC
.,TRBV6-5,.,TRBJ2-1,CASSYGASSLINEQFF,TGTGCCAGCAGTTACGGAGCGTCTTCCCTGATCAATGAGCAGTTCTTC
.,TRBV27,.,TRBJ2-7,CASRLEPSLAYEQYF,TGTGCCAGCCGACTTGAGCCTAGCCTAGCGTACGAGCAGTACTTC
TRBD1,TRBV7-2,once,TRBJ1-2,CASSPGQPRYGYTF,TGTGCCAGCAGCCCGGGACAGCCCCGCTATGGCTACACCTTC
.,TRBV5-6,.,TRBJ2-1,CASSSNPQQMRNEQFF,TGTGCCAGCAGCTCAAACCCTCAACAAATGAGGAATGAGCAGTTCTTC
TRBD1,TRBV6-6,.,TRBJ2-7,CASGTRDRTYEQYF,TGTGCCAGCGGCACCCGGGACAGAACCTACGAGCAGTACTTC
TRBD2,TRBV7-8,.,TRBJ2-7,CASSLAWASGSNEQYF,TGTGCCAGCAGCTTAGCATGGGCTAGCGGGAGTAACGAGCAGTACTTC
.,TRBV18,.,TRBJ1-1,CASSPEFTEAFF,TGTGCCAGCTCACCAGAGTTTACTGAAGCTTTCTTT
TRBD2,TRBV27,.,TRBJ2-7,CASSLRASGEGEQYF,TGTGCCAGCAGTTTGCGGGCTAGCGGGGAAGGCGAGCAGTACTTC
.,TRBV7-7,.,TRBJ2-5,CASSSRGAETQYF,TGTGCTAGCAGCTCCCGGGGGGCGGAGACCCAGTACTTC
TRBD2,TRBV9,.,TRBJ2-7,CASSHGTSGTLGSYEQYF,TGTGCCAGCAGCCATGGGACTAGCGGGACCCTGGGCTCCTACGAGCAGTACTTC
.,TRBV9,.,TRBJ2-2,CASSVAGHTTGELFF,TGTGCCAGCAGCGTAGCGGGACATACCACCGGGGAGCTGTTTTTT
.,TRBV25-1,.,TRBJ1-1,CASKQATNTEAFF,TGTGCCAGCAAACAGGCGACGAACACTGAAGCTTTCTTT
.,TRBV28,once,TRBJ1-5,CASSFPGSNQPQHF,TGTGCCAGCAGTTTTCCAGGGTCCAATCAGCCCCAGCATTTT
TRBD1,TRBV28,.,TRBJ2-7,CASSAGTGPEEQYF,TGTGCCAGCAGCGCCGGGACAGGGCCGGAAGAGCAGTACTTC
.,TRBV27,.,TRBJ2-1,CASSFGGIYNEQFF,TGTGCCAGCAGTTTTGGCGGGATCTACAATGAGCAGTTCTTC
.,TRBV7-6,.,TRBJ2-1,CASSLGGADEQFF,TGTGCCAGCAGCTTAGGCGGGGCTGATGAGCAGTTCTTC
.,TRBV28,.,TRBJ2-1,CASSLSLQGSFDEQFF,TGTGCCAGCAGTTTATCCCTCCAGGGGTCATTCGATGAGCAGTTCTTC
.,TRBV11-2,.,TRBJ2-4,CASSVQGGIAKNIQYF,TGTGCCAGCAGTGTCCAGGGCGGTATTGCCAAAAACATTCAGTACTTC
TRBD2,TRBV7-9,.,TRBJ2-3,CASSLYAGDDTQYF,TGTGCCAGCAGCTTATATGCGGGAGATGATACGCAGTATTTT
.,TRBV14,.,TRBJ1-1,CASSPSVRDTEAFF,TGTGCCAGCAGCCCAAGTGTCAGGGACACTGAAGCTTTCTTT
TRBD1,TRBV2,.,TRBJ2-7,CASSRTGPYEQYF,TGTGCCAGCAGTCGGACAGGGCCCTACGAGCAGTACTTC
.,TRBV2,.,TRBJ2-6,CASSELGTAGANVLTF,TGTGCCAGCAGTGAACTGGGGACTGCTGGGGCCAACGTCCTGACTTTC
.,TRBV7-2,.,TRBJ1-2,CASSLAFGLEAYGYTF,TGTGCCAGCAGCTTAGCGTTCGGGTTAGAAGCCTATGGCTACACCTTC
.,TRBV6-6,.,TRBJ2-2,CASILLRNTGELFF,TGTGCCAGCATATTACTTCGGAACACCGGGGAGCTGTTTTTT
.,TRBV7-2,once,TRBJ1-1,CASSHSIEAFF,TGTGCCAGCAGCCACTCTATCGAAGCTTTCTTT
TRBD2,TRBV6-4,.,TRBJ2-1,CASSVVGGSIDEQFF,TGTGCCAGCAGCGTTGTAGGCGGGAGTATAGATGAGCAGTTCTTC
TRBD2,TRBV2,once,TRBJ2-1,CASGGTKANEQFF,TGTGCCAGCGGGGGGACTAAGGCCAATGAGCAGTTCTTC
.,TRBV4-1,.,TRBJ2-7,CASSLMGGAGYEQYF,TGCGCCAGCAGCCTCATGGGGGGGGCAGGCTACGAGCAGTACTTC
.,TRBV6-5,.,TRBJ2-7,CASSYGGVEYEQYF,TGTGCCAGCAGTTATGGTGGCGTGGAGTACGAGCAGTACTTC
.,TRBV9,.,TRBJ1-1,CASSVAGARTEAFF,TGTGCCAGCAGCGTAGCAGGGGCGAGAACTGAAGCTTTCTTT
TRBD1,TRBV29-1,.,TRBJ2-3,CSVYSGTGSTDTQYF,TGCAGCGTTTATTCCGGGACAGGGAGCACAGATACGCAGTATTTT
.,TRBV28,.,TRBJ2-7,CASRDTPEGLYEQYF,TGTGCCAGCAGAGATACCCCGGAGGGCCTCTACGAGCAGTACTTC
.,TRBV27,.,TRBJ1-4,CASGRSQGREKLFF,TGTGCCAGCGGCCGATCACAGGGTCGTGAAAAACTGTTTTTT
TRBD2,TRBV28,once,TRBJ2-7,CASRPGLAGGPGEQYF,TGTGCCAGCAGACCGGGACTAGCGGGAGGGCCTGGCGAGCAGTACTTC
TRBD1,TRBV6-6,.,TRBJ2-7,CASSYPGQGGDEQYF,TGTGCCAGCAGTTACCCGGGACAGGGTGGCGACGAGCAGTACTTC
TRBD2,TRBV6-4,.,TRBJ2-3,CASSSTSGSTDTQYF,TGTGCCAGCAGTTCGACTAGCGGGAGCACAGATACGCAGTATTTT
.,TRBV25-1,.,TRBJ1-4,CASSEAQVFEKLFF,TGTGCCAGCAGTGAAGCGCAGGTATTTGAAAAACTGTTTTTT